This T cell receptor beta chain was profiled in a study of blood T cell repertoires in COVID-19. V gave up 6 bases and J gave up 5 bases, with 10 bases separating them. The CDR3 runs 12 residues. Germline CDR1 reads WSHSY; CDR2 reads SAAADI. Original processing notes: Amplifying reference gene primers gave estimates of nucleated cell counts. Libraries were prepared by immunoSEQ multiplex PCR; TCRdb keeps only in-frame clonotypes and omits some of them. The V and J calls and clone size come from that table; D and trimming were worked out from the DNA. The sample shows under 150,000 clones, 84% of them seen only once.

This chain joins TRBV10-2 and TRBJ2-5; no reliable D call. This sequence was found in an elderly woman in a cohort sampled during active or convalescent COVID-19. The specimen sequenced was peripheral blood. The CDR3 protein is CASSPDQETQYF. DNA of the CDR3: TGCGCCAGCAGCCCAGATCAGGAGACCCAGTACTTC.